This T cell receptor (beta chain) was recorded in a study of T cell changes during pregnancy in multiple sclerosis. Clones were sequenced by immunoSEQ multiplex PCR, and TCRdb holds only the in-frame ones, with some missing. The profile shows around 100,000 clones, 92% of them singletons. CDR1 and CDR2 from the germline V gene are SGDLS and YYNGEE. Trimming left V 4 bases short and J 3 bases short, with 13 bases between. The length of the CDR3 is 14 residues. Sequences were derived from peripheral blood, sampled after pregnancy. This sequence was found in a female donor with multiple sclerosis, enrolled in a pregnancy study. The chain joins TRBV9 to TRBJ2-5; D is unresolved. The CDR3 DNA sequence: TGTGCCAGCAGCCGATCCCCGGTCGAAGAGACCCAGTACTTC. As protein: CASSRSPVEETQYF.